The 24 T cell receptor beta chains below come from one sample, sequenced in a study of blood T cell repertoires in COVID-19. TCRdb's copy holds only in-frame clones and misses some; the assay was immunoSEQ multiplex PCR. The data hold about 210,000 clones, with around 90% observed a single time. Source material: PBMCs or T cells enriched from blood (not recorded which). The source is a man aged 30 to 45 in a cohort exposed to, infected with or recovered from COVID-19 (not recorded which).

J is TRBJ1-5 and V is TRBV6-5; D might be TRBD1 (5 bases). CDR1 MNHEY and CDR2 SVGAGI come from the germline V gene. This CDR3 has 13 amino acids. With 6 bases removed from V and 2 bases from J, the gap between germline ends came to 8 bases. CDR3 residues: CASRRDRNQPQHF. Written as DNA, the CDR3 is TGTGCCAGCAGGCGGGACCGCAATCAGCCCCAGCATTTT.

The J gene is TRBJ2-6, the V gene TRBV19; no definite D call. V lost 6 bases, J lost 0 bases, and 6 bases lay in between. Germline loops: CDR1 LNHDA, CDR2 SQIVND (reference sequence). The CDR3 covers 14 residues. CDR3 in amino acids: CASSAYSGANVLTF. CDR3 coding DNA: TGTGCCAGTAGCGCGTACTCTGGGGCCAACGTCCTGACTTTC. Full variable domain (missing parts from reference TRBV19 and TRBJ2-6): DGGITQSPKYLFRKEGQNVTLSCEQNLNHDAMYWYRQDPGQGLRLIYYSQIVNDFQKGDIAEGYSVSREKKESFPLTVTSAQKNPTAFYLCASSAYSGANVLTFGAGSRLTVL.

Remarks on this clone: Other DNA sequences in this specimen translate into the identical CDR3. The chain is built from TRBV12-3 or TRBV12-4 and TRBJ1-4; TRBD1 is a possible D gene (6 bases). V shed 0 bases and J shed 8 bases, with 7 bases lying between them. The CDR3 is made up of 13 amino acids. CDR3 sequence: CASSLAGTEKLFF. CDR3 sequence (DNA): TGTGCCAGCAGTTTAGCAGGGACAGAAAAACTGTTTTTT.

This clone was seen a handful of times. This CDR3 reads CASSYGRGAGYEQYF. Written as DNA, the CDR3 is TGTGCCAGCAGTTACGGGAGGGGGGCAGGGTACGAGCAGTACTTC. The V gene is TRBV6-6, the J gene TRBJ2-7; possible D gene TRBD2, 7 bases. From germline, CDR1 is MNHNY and CDR2 SVGAGI (reference sequence). The V and J ends lost 2 bases and 4 bases respectively, with 15 bases between them. The CDR3 is 15 residues long.

V and J are TRBV18 and TRBJ2-2; 13 nucleotides match TRBD2. The CDR3 length is 18 residues. V shed 3 bases and J 0 bases; nucleotides not matched to a gene: 4. Germline V gene lookup returns CDR1 KGHSH and CDR2 LQKENI. The CDR3 sequence: CASSPLGLAGTNTGELFF. The CDR3 nucleotides read TGTGCCAGCTCACCCCTGGGACTAGCGGGAACGAACACCGGGGAGCTGTTTTTT.

The chain links TRBV19 to TRBJ1-1; 10 bases map to TRBD1. Germline assignment: CDR1 LNHDA and CDR2 SQIVND (reference sequence). CDR3 length: 19 amino acids. V was pared by 7 bases and J by 1 base, with 18 bases of the junction left unmatched. Written as DNA, the CDR3 is TGTGCCAGTATCCCGGGACAGGGGTTATTTGGACTAGCGAACACTGAAGCTTTCTTT. Its protein product is CASIPGQGLFGLANTEAFF.

This chain links TRBV4-3 with TRBJ2-7; 10 nucleotides line up with TRBD2. The J segment lost 0 bases and the V segment lost 0 bases, leaving 5 bases of the junction unmatched. Germline V CDR1 and CDR2: LGHNA, YSLEER. The CDR3 totals 17 residues. The CDR3, as DNA: TGCGCCAGCAGCCAAGATCAAAGCGGGAGGGCCTCCTACGAGCAGTACTTC. As protein: CASSQDQSGRASYEQYF.

V is TRBV6-2 or TRBV6-3 and J is TRBJ1-5; 11 nucleotides agree with TRBD1. Unmatched junction bases numbered 17, after V lost 2 bases and J lost 2 bases. The germline CDR1 and CDR2 sequences are MNHEY and SVGEGT. The CDR3 extends over 21 amino acids. CDR3 protein: CASSYPGIKDRGLFGNQPQHF. CDR3 nucleotide sequence: TGTGCCAGCAGTTACCCCGGAATCAAGGACAGGGGGCTGTTTGGCAATCAGCCCCAGCATTTT.

The V gene is TRBV27, the J gene TRBJ2-1, with TRBD2 identical over 10 bases. Germline V gene sequence: CDR1 MNHEY, CDR2 SMNVEV (reference sequence). Losses at the gene ends were 2 bases for V and 4 bases for J; bases not matched to a gene: 8. The CDR3 has 17 residues. In DNA form, the CDR3 reads TGTGCCAGCAGTTTAAGGCTAGCGGGAGCAAGGTACAATGAGCAGTTCTTC. This encodes CASSLRLAGARYNEQFF.

This CDR3 reads CASSVRGNKPTGELFF. For the CDR3, the DNA is TGTGCCAGCAGCGTACGAGGGAACAAACCCACCGGGGAGCTGTTTTTT. V gene TRBV9 combines with J gene TRBJ2-2; D may be TRBD2 (5 bases). The V end was cut by 1 base, the J end by 4 bases, with 14 bases between. Per germline, CDR1 SGDLS and CDR2 YYNGEE. The CDR3 covers 16 residues.

This clone was recorded once. The CDR3 reads CSVLLRSATNEKLFF. The CDR3 DNA sequence: TGCAGCGTCCTCCTTCGGAGTGCAACTAATGAAAAACTGTTTTTT. The chain recombines TRBV29-1 with TRBJ1-4; D call uncertain. The CDR3 loop spans 15 amino acids. V was clipped by 6 bases and J by 0 bases, with 14 bases between them. CDR1 and CDR2 from the germline V gene are SQVTM and ANQGSEA.

The rearrangement joins TRBV28 to TRBJ1-5; D is perhaps TRBD1 (5 bases). Germline CDR1 and CDR2: MDHEN and SYDVKM. CDR3 length: 14 amino acids. Trimming removed 8 bases from V and 4 bases from J, with 15 bases in between. For the CDR3, the DNA is TGTGCCAGCCTGAATTCAGGGTCGAATCAGCCCCAGCATTTT. It codes for CASLNSGSNQPQHF. Using reference TRBV28 and TRBJ1-5 for the parts outside the CDR3, the full variable domain is DVKVTQSSRYLVKRTGEKVFLECVQDMDHENMFWYRQDPGLGLRLIYFSYDVKMKEKGDIPEGYSVSREKKERFSLILESASTNQTSMYLCASLNSGSNQPQHFGDGTRLSIL.

CDR3 loop: CASSLLIGQGVLGTEAFF. CDR3 coding DNA: TGCGCCAGCAGCTTGCTCATCGGACAGGGGGTTTTAGGCACTGAAGCTTTCTTT. The V call is TRBV5-1, the J call TRBJ1-1; TRBD1 agrees at 10 bases. This CDR3 contains 18 residues. Looked up from germline, CDR1 is SGHRS and CDR2 is YFSETQ. V lost 1 base, J lost 4 bases, and 13 bases stayed unmatched.

J is TRBJ2-3 and V is TRBV24-1; the match to TRBD1 covers 7 bases. Germline V gives CDR1 KGHDR, CDR2 SFDVKD. The J segment lost 3 bases and the V segment lost 5 bases, leaving 22 bases of the junction unmatched. CDR3 length: 20 amino acids. In nucleotides, the CDR3 is TGTGCCACCAGTGCCCCAATCCCTACTATCACAGGGGTTAGTACAGATACGCAGTATTTT. Translating gives CATSAPIPTITGVSTDTQYF.

The rearrangement links TRBV7-3 to TRBJ2-1; D not certain. The CDR3 is 15 amino acids. CDR1 and CDR2 (germline): SGHTA, FQGTGA. V dropped 5 bases and J dropped 5 bases, with 16 bases sitting between them. The CDR3 sequence is CASSPNAERNNEQFF. The CDR3 nucleotides read TGTGCCAGCAGCCCAAACGCGGAGAGGAACAATGAGCAGTTCTTC.

This chain links TRBV10-2 with TRBJ1-1, with D perhaps matching TRBD1 (6 bases). V was trimmed by 6 bases and J by 5 bases, leaving 13 bases between them. The CDR3 is 13 residues long. The germline V gene encodes CDR1 WSHSY and CDR2 SAAADI. The CDR3 spells CASSADSWTEAFF. Written as DNA, the CDR3 is TGCGCCAGCAGCGCGGACAGCTGGACTGAAGCTTTCTTT.

This chain uses TRBV11-2 with TRBJ1-5; D gene ambiguous. This CDR3 is built from 13 residues. Germline CDR1 reads SGHAT; CDR2 reads FQNNGV. V lost 2 bases, J lost 5 bases, and 7 bases lay in between. The CDR3 DNA reads TGTGCCAGCAGCTTAAATTCCGATCAGCCCCAGCATTTT. Translating it yields CASSLNSDQPQHF.

The chain combines TRBV3-1 (or the pseudogene TRBV3-2) with TRBJ2-1, with 7 bases matching TRBD2. The germline CDR1 and CDR2 sequences are LGHDT and YNNKEL (reference sequence). V gave up 4 bases and J gave up 6 bases; unmatched junction bases: 9. CDR3 length equals 15 residues. DNA of the CDR3: TGTGCCAGCAGCCTCCCGACTAGCTCTGCCAATGAGCAGTTCTTC. Translation: CASSLPTSSANEQFF.

Written as DNA, the CDR3 is TGTGCCAGCAGTTTAGGCTTTCCGAACACCGGGGAGCTGTTTTTT. This encodes CASSLGFPNTGELFF. This rearrangement joins TRBV28 to TRBJ2-2; D unclear. This CDR3 has 15 amino acids. Per the germline V gene, CDR1 is MDHEN and CDR2 is SYDVKM. V was clipped by 2 bases and J by 0 bases, with 7 bases between them.

V is TRBV15 and J is TRBJ1-6; D is perhaps TRBD1 (6 bases). CDR1 and CDR2 from the germline V gene are LNHNV and YYDKDF (reference sequence). This CDR3 spans 16 amino acids. V shed 1 base and J shed 7 bases, with 14 bases lying between them. The CDR3 sequence: CATSRVSGRGNSPLHF. The CDR3 bases are TGTGCCACCAGCAGAGTATCGGGCAGGGGAAATTCACCCCTCCACTTT.

J is TRBJ2-1 and V is TRBV27; 15 nucleotides line up with TRBD2. The trim removed 4 bases at V and 8 bases at J, leaving 3 bases unmatched. The CDR3 has 15 amino acids. Per the germline V gene, CDR1 is MNHEY and CDR2 is SMNVEV (reference sequence). CDR3 protein: CASSWTSGRVYEQFF. CDR3 nucleotides: TGTGCCAGCAGTTGGACTAGCGGGAGGGTCTATGAGCAGTTCTTC.

The rearrangement uses TRBV5-1 and TRBJ2-1; the D gene is possibly TRBD2 (6 bases). The CDR3 is 23 residues long. From germline, CDR1 is SGHRS and CDR2 YFSETQ. Between the trimmed V and J ends, which lost 1 base and 4 bases, there was a span of 36 bases. CDR3 amino acids: CASSLFSAWRGNTTSRQYNEQFF. For the CDR3, the DNA is TGCGCCAGCAGCTTGTTTTCGGCATGGCGGGGCAACACGACCTCCAGGCAATACAATGAGCAGTTCTTC.

The count of this clone is one. V and J are TRBV7-2 and TRBJ1-6; D is perhaps TRBD1 (5 bases). The CDR3 has 15 residues. Germline CDR1 and CDR2: SGHTA and FQGNSA. V lost 4 bases to trimming and J lost 6 bases, with 13 bases between them. Here the CDR3 DNA reads TGTGCCAGCAGCTCCGGCGGGGGGGGTAATTCACCCCTCCACTTT. Protein: CASSSGGGGNSPLHF.

This rearrangement joins TRBV28 to TRBJ2-1; 8 bases are shared with TRBD2. Germline values: CDR1 MDHEN, CDR2 SYDVKM. The CDR3 runs 16 residues. V lost 4 bases, J lost 0 bases, and 5 bases stayed unmatched. CDR3 nucleotide sequence: TGTGCCAGCAGTTCCTCCGGGGGGGGCTCCTACAATGAGCAGTTCTTC. This codes for CASSSSGGGSYNEQFF.